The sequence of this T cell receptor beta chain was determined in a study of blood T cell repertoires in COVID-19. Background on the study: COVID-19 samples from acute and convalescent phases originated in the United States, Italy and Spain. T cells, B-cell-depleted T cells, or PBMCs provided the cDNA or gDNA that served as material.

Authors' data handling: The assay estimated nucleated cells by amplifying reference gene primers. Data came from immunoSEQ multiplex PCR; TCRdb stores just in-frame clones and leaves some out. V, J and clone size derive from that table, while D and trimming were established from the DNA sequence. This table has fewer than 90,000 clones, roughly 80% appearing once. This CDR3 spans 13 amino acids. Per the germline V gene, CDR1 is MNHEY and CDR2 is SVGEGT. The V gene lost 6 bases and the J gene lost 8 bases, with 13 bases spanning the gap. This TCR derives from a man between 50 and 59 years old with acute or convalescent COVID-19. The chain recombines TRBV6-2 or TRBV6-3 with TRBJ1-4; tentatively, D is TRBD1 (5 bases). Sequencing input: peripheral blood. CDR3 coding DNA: TGTGCCAGCAGCTCCAGGGCCGGAGAAAAACTGTTTTTT. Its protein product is CASSSRAGEKLFF.